This T cell receptor (beta chain) originates from a study of response to subunit inactivated influenza vaccine. V lost 1 base to trimming and J lost 3 bases, with 10 bases between them. CDR1 SGHRS and CDR2 YFSETQ come from the germline V gene. The CDR3 extends over 14 amino acids. MiXCR was run by TCRdb on the RT-PCR reads, yielding one entry per CDR3 protein. The sample has about 830,000 distinct CDR3 sequences; about 18% are singletons. The rearrangement joins TRBV5-1 to TRBJ2-5, with D possibly being TRBD1 (6 bases). The sequence came from a man between 50 and 59 years old who received an inactivated influenza vaccine. This specimen consisted of PBMCs from blood, obtained 5 days after vaccination. The CDR3 nucleotides read TGCGCCAGCAGCTTGATCGCAGGGGAAGAGACCCAGTACTTC. Amino acid sequence: CASSLIAGEETQYF.